This T cell receptor (beta chain) derives from a study of breast tumors, draining lymph nodes, adjacent tissues. The study's findings and limits: Tumors had less TCR diversity than lymph nodes, more than nontumor tissue.

Samples came from axillary lymph nodes draining the breast cancer. TCRdb processed the multiplex PCR reads anew with MiXCR; each CDR3 protein has one entry. The sample contains roughly 130,000 distinct CDR3 sequences, about 20% of which appear only once. For this clonotype: Antigen unknown.

CDR1 and CDR2 (germline): LGHDT, YNNKEL (reference sequence). V shed 5 bases and J 8 bases; nucleotides not matched to a gene: 12. The CDR3 is 17 residues long. The V call is TRBV3-1, the J call TRBJ2-1; 13 bases fit TRBD2. This TCR was sampled from a female donor with breast cancer. Some clones in this sample may be carry-over from other donors' samples. The specimen sequenced was axillary lymph node tissue. CDR3 in amino acids: CASSIRTSGSRIHEQFF. The CDR3 bases are TGTGCCAGCAGCATAAGGACTAGCGGGAGTAGGATCCATGAGCAGTTCTTC.